Listed here are 14 T cell receptor beta chains from one sample, sequenced in a study of blood T cells in healthy people across ages. Combining a sample-barcoded 5' primer with a J-beta primer mix, a second PCR ran for roughly 7 to 12 cycles. TCRdb reprocessed the 5' RACE reads via MiXCR and lists one record per CDR3 protein. The sample yields 1.5 million to 2 million distinct CDR3 sequences, less than 50% seen once. The sequenced sample consisted of blood. These receptors all come from a woman between 35 and 50 years old in good health.

V usage is TRBV14 and J usage is TRBJ2-5; D not certain. Germline loops: CDR1 SGHDN, CDR2 FVKESK. V lost 0 bases, J lost 5 bases, and 13 bases lay in between. This CDR3 contains 15 residues. This CDR3 is CASSQEPVGRETQYF. As DNA, the CDR3 is TGTGCCAGCAGCCAAGAGCCCGTAGGTCGGGAGACCCAGTACTTC.

This clonotype was observed a single time. The chain carries TRBV29-1 and TRBJ2-7, with D perhaps assigned TRBD1 or TRBD2 (6 bases each). Germline V gene sequence: CDR1 SQVTM, CDR2 ANQGSEA. The ends were cut back, 7 bases at V and 4 bases at J, with 20 bases in the middle. The CDR3 loop spans 14 amino acids. The DNA for the CDR3 is TGCAGCGCTGTGGGAGGACAAGGGGGATACGAGCAGTACTTC. Encoded protein: CSAVGGQGGYEQYF.

This chain uses TRBV20-1 with TRBJ2-7, with 7 bases fitting TRBD1. This CDR3 is 15 amino acids long. V shed 0 bases, J shed 3 bases, and the junction held 8 bases outside the gene matches. Germline-derived CDR1 and CDR2 are DFQATT and SNEGSKA (reference sequence). The CDR3: CSARDLEGAIYEQYF. CDR3 nucleotides: TGCAGTGCTAGAGATCTTGAGGGGGCCATCTACGAGCAGTACTTC.

The chain carries TRBV7-2 and TRBJ2-7, with 10 bases that match TRBD1. V lost 5 bases to trimming and J lost 7 bases; unmatched junction nucleotides: 8. The CDR3 sequence is 14 residues long. Looked up from germline, CDR1 is SGHTA and CDR2 is FQGNSA. CDR3 DNA: TGTGCCAGCAGCCCCTATACGGGACAGGGGGAGCAGTACTTC. As protein: CASSPYTGQGEQYF. The full variable domain, rest sourced from reference TRBV7-2 and TRBJ2-7, is GAGVSQSPSNKVTEKGKDVELRCDPISGHTALYWYRQSLGQGLEFLIYFQGNSAPDKSGLPSDRFSAERTGGSVSTLTIQRTQQEDSAVYLCASSPYTGQGEQYFGPGTRLTVT.

This clonotype turned up a few times. This chain uses TRBV3-1 with TRBJ2-3; the D gene is possibly TRBD2 (5 bases). The CDR3 is 15 residues long. Germline CDR1 reads LGHDT; CDR2 reads YNNKEL (reference sequence). V was shortened by 1 base and J by 4 bases, with 12 bases between the two germline ends. For the CDR3, the DNA is TGTGCCAGCAGCCAAGGAGGACGGGGAGCAGATACGCAGTATTTT. Protein: CASSQGGRGADTQYF.

This clonotype was recorded a few times. The rearrangement links TRBV7-2 to TRBJ1-1; possible D gene TRBD1, 5 bases. Germline CDR1 is SGHTA and CDR2 is FQGNSA. This CDR3 region has 14 residues. Trimming left V 6 bases short and J 2 bases short, with 13 bases between. In DNA, the CDR3 is TGTGCCAGCAGTTCTCAGGGAAGAAACACTGAAGCTTTCTTT. Translated: CASSSQGRNTEAFF.

The rearrangement joins TRBV29-1 to TRBJ1-1; D remains ambiguous. The CDR3 totals 12 residues. Germline-derived CDR1 and CDR2 are SQVTM and ANQGSEA. V gave up 6 bases and J gave up 1 base, with 9 bases separating them. The CDR3 DNA follows: TGCAGCGTCCCTCAGCGGAACACTGAAGCTTTCTTT. The encoded protein is CSVPQRNTEAFF. Supplemented by reference TRBV29-1 and TRBJ1-1, the full variable domain reads SAVISQKPSRDICQRGTSLTIQCQVDSQVTMMFWYRQQPGQSLTLIATANQGSEATYESGFVIDKFPISRPNLTFSTLTVSNMSPEDSSIYLCSVPQRNTEAFFGQGTRLTVV.

This clonotype was recorded a few times. V is TRBV4-1 and J is TRBJ2-7, with unresolved D. Germline CDR1 MGHRA, CDR2 YSYEKL. V lost 3 bases and J lost 7, with 10 bases in between. The CDR3 loop spans 12 amino acids. CDR3: CASSHPGKEQYF. The DNA of the CDR3 is TGCGCCAGCAGCCACCCCGGAAAGGAGCAGTACTTC.

The V call is TRBV10-3, the J call TRBJ2-1; D might be TRBD1 (6 bases). V lost 5 bases and J 3 bases, leaving 20 bases between the germline ends. The V gene's germline CDR1 is ENHRY and CDR2 SYGVKD. The CDR3 length is 17 residues. The CDR3 DNA follows: TGTGCCATCAGTTTCCCCCTCTCGAGGGACAACTACAATGAGCAGTTCTTC. This translates into CAISFPLSRDNYNEQFF.

This clonotype was observed a few times. J is TRBJ1-6 and V is TRBV7-2; 9 bases align to TRBD1. The J segment lost 7 bases and the V segment lost 5 bases, leaving 18 bases of the junction unmatched. There are 19 residues in the CDR3. Germline V gene data show CDR1 as SGHTA and CDR2 as FQGNSA. CDR3 sequence: CASSPRPISTGGENSPLHF. The CDR3 region has the DNA TGTGCCAGCAGCCCCCGCCCCATCTCGACAGGGGGTGAGAATTCACCCCTCCACTTT.

This clonotype was observed a few times. The chain couples TRBV7-2 to TRBJ2-7; D tentatively reads TRBD1 or TRBD2 (6 bases each). The closer fit of TRBJ2-5 to the DNA end suggests the J call may be wrong. CDR3 size: 14 residues. Germline values: CDR1 SGHTA, CDR2 FQGNSA. The CDR3 nucleotides read TGTGCCAGCACCCAGAGAGGGGGGTGGGAGACCCAGTACTTC. It encodes CASTQRGGWETQYF.

This clonotype has only a few counts. The V call is TRBV5-1, the J call TRBJ1-2; D gene ambiguous. Trimming removed 0 bases at V and 6 bases at J, with 12 bases between. Per the germline V gene, CDR1 is SGHRS and CDR2 is YFSETQ. The CDR3 runs to 14 residues. The chain's CDR3 is CASSLAGMVDGYTF. For the CDR3, the DNA is TGCGCCAGCAGCTTGGCCGGAATGGTGGATGGCTACACCTTC.

Here the CDR3 reads CATIPGGLAGSTDTQYF. The CDR3 coding sequence is TGTGCCACCATCCCGGGCGGGCTAGCGGGGTCCACAGATACGCAGTATTTT. The V gene is TRBV6-1, the J gene TRBJ2-3; 9 bases match TRBD2. Germline CDR1 and CDR2: MNHNS and SASEGT. Germline trimming cut 10 bases from V and 2 bases from J; bases unmatched to any gene: 16. The CDR3 length is 17 residues.

CDR3 amino acids: CASSQEMGAANYGYTF. CDR3 in DNA: TGCGCCAGCAGCCAAGAAATGGGGGCCGCCAACTATGGCTACACCTTC. The J gene is TRBJ1-2, the V gene TRBV4-3; TRBD1 might be the D (6 bases). Germline lookup yields CDR1 LGHNA and CDR2 YSLEER. V was shortened by 0 bases and J by 2 bases, with 13 bases between the two germline ends. CDR3 length equals 16 residues.